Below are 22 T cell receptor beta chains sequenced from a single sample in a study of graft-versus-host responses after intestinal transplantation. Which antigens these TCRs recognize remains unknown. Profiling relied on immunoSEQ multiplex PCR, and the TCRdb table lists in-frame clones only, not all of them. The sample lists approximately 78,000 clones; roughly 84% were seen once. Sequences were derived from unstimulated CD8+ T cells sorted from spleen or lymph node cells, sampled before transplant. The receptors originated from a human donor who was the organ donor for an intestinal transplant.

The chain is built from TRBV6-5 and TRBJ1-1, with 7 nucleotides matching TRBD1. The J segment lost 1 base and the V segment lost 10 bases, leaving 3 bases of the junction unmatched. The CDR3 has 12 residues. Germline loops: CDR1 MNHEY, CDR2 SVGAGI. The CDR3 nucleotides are TGTGCCACACAGGGGCGGAACACTGAAGCTTTCTTT. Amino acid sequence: CATQGRNTEAFF.

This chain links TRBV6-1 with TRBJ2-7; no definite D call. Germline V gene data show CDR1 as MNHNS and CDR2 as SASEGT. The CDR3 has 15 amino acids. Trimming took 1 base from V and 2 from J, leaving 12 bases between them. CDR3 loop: CASSEDAGPTYEQYF. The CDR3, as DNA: TGTGCCAGCAGTGAAGATGCCGGGCCAACCTACGAGCAGTACTTC.

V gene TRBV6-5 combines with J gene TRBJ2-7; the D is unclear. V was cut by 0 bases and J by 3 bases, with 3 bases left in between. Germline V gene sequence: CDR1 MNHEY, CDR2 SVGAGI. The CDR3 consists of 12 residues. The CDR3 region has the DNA TGTGCCAGCAGTTACTCGATCTACGAGCAGTACTTC. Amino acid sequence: CASSYSIYEQYF.

Here the CDR3 reads CASTGEFNSPLHF. In DNA form, the CDR3 reads TGTGCCAGCACGGGAGAATTTAATTCACCCCTCCACTTT. This rearrangement joins TRBV27 to TRBJ1-6; D not resolved. The CDR3 loop spans 13 amino acids. V was shortened by 7 bases and J by 6 bases, with 10 bases between the two germline ends. Germline CDR1 MNHEY, CDR2 SMNVEV (reference sequence).

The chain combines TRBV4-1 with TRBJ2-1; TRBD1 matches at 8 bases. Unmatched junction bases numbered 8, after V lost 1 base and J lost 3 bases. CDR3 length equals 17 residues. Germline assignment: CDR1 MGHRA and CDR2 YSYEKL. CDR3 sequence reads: CASSQALFRGLYNEQFF. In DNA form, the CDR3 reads TGCGCCAGCAGCCAAGCTCTCTTCAGGGGGCTCTACAATGAGCAGTTCTTC.

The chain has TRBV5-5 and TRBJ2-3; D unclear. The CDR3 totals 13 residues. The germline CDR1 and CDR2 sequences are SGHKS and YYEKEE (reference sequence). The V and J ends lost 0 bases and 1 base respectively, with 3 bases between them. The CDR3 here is CASSLAGTDTQYF. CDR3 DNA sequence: TGTGCCAGCAGCTTGGCGGGCACAGATACGCAGTATTTT.

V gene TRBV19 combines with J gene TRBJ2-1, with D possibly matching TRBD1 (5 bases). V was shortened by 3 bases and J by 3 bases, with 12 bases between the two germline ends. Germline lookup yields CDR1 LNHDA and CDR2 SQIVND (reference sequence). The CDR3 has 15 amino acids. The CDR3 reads CASSILGANYNEQFF. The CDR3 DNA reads TGTGCCAGTAGTATTTTAGGGGCGAACTACAATGAGCAGTTCTTC.

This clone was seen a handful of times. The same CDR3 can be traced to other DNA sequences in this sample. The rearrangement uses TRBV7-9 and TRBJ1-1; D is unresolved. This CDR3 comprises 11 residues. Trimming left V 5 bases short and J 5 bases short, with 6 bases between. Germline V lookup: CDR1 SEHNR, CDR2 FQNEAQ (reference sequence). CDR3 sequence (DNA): TGTGCCAGCAGCCTGGTAACTGAAGCTTTCTTT. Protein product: CASSLVTEAFF.

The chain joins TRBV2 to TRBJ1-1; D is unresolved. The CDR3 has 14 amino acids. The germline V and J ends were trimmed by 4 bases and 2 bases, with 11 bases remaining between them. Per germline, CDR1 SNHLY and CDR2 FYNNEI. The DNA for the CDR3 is TGTGCCAGCAGTGTTGGGCAGGAAAACACTGAAGCTTTCTTT. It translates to CASSVGQENTEAFF.

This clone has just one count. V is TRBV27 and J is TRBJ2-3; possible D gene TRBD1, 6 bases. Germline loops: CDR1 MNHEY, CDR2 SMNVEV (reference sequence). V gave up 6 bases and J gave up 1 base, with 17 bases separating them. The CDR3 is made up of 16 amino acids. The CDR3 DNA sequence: TGTGCCAGCAGAGACTTGGGACAAGGTGGCACAGATACGCAGTATTTT. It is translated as CASRDLGQGGTDTQYF.

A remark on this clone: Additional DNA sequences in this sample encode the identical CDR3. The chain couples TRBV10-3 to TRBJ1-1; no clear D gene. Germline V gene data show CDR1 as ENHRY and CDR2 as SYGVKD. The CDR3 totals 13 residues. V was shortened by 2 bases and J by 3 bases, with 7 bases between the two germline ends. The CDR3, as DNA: TGTGCCATCAGTGAGACTGGAGACACTGAAGCTTTCTTT. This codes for CAISETGDTEAFF.

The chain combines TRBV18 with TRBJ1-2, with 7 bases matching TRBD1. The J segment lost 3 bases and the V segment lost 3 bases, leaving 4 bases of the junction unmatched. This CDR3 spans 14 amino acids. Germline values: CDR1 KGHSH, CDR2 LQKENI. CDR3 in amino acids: CASSPPGTDYGYTF. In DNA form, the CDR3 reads TGTGCCAGCTCACCCCCCGGGACAGACTATGGCTACACCTTC.

The CDR3 protein is CASSQGMGDPRTDTQYF. The CDR3 nucleotides read TGCGCCAGCAGCCAAGGTATGGGGGACCCACGCACAGATACGCAGTATTTT. This chain connects TRBV4-1 to TRBJ2-3; either TRBD1 or TRBD2 may supply D (5 bases each). The CDR3 has 17 amino acids. Trimming took off 1 base at V and 1 base at J, with 15 bases between the two ends. Per the germline V gene, CDR1 is MGHRA and CDR2 is YSYEKL.

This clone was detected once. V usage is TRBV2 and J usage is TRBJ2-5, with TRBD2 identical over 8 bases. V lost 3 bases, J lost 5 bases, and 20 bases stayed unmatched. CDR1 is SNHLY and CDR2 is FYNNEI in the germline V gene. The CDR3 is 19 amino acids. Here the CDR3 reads CASSDPLAKPGLGGETQYF. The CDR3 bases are TGTGCCAGCAGTGACCCCCTAGCGAAACCGGGACTAGGAGGGGAGACCCAGTACTTC.

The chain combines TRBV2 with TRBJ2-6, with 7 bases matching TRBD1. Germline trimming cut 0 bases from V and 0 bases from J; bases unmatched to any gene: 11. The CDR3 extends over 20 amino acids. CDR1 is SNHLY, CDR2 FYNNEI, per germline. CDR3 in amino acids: CASSEAKSKGASSGANVLTF. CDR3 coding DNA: TGTGCCAGCAGTGAAGCGAAGAGTAAGGGGGCTAGCTCTGGGGCCAACGTCCTGACTTTC.

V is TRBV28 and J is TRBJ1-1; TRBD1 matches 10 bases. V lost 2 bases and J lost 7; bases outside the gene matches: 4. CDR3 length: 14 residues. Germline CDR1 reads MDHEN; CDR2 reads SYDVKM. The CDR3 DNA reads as TGTGCCAGCAGTTTAGGACAGGGGGAATATGAAGCTTTCTTT. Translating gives CASSLGQGEYEAFF.

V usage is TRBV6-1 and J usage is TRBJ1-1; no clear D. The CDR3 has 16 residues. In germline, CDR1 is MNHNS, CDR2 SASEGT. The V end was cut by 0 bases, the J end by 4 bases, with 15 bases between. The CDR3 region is CASSEAGKASGTEAFF. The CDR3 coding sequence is TGTGCCAGCAGTGAAGCGGGTAAGGCGTCGGGCACTGAAGCTTTCTTT.

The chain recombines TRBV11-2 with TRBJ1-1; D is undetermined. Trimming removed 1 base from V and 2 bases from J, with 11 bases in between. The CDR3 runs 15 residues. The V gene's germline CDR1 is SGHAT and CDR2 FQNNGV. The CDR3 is CASSLGRNYNTEAFF. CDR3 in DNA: TGTGCCAGCAGCTTAGGTAGAAACTATAACACTGAAGCTTTCTTT.

The DNA of the CDR3 is TGTGCCAGCAGCCAAGAGTTCTCCGAGCAGTACTTC. Translated, it gives CASSQEFSEQYF. V gene TRBV14 combines with J gene TRBJ2-7; no reliable D call. Germline V gives CDR1 SGHDN, CDR2 FVKESK. The CDR3 has 12 residues. Trimming took 0 bases from V and 6 from J, leaving 6 bases between them.

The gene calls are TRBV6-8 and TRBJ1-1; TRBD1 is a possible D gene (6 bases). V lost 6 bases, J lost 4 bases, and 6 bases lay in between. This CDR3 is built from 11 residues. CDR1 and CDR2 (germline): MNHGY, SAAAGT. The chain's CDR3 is CASRTGTEAFF. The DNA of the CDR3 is TGTGCCAGCAGGACAGGCACTGAAGCTTTCTTT.

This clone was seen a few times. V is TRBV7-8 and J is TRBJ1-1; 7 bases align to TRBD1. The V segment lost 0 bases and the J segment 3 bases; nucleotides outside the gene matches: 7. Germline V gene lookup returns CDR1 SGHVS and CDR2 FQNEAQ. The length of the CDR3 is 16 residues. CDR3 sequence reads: CASSLAYPDRDTEAFF. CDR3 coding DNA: TGTGCCAGCAGCTTAGCCTACCCCGACAGGGACACTGAAGCTTTCTTT.

The DNA for the CDR3 is TGTGCCTGGACAGGTCAAATAGGGGAAGGCTACACCTTC. Encoded protein: CAWTGQIGEGYTF. This chain joins TRBV30 and TRBJ1-2; a weak D match, TRBD1 (5 bases). Trimming shortened V by 4 bases and J by 8 bases, and 17 bases separated the two germline ends. Germline lookup yields CDR1 GTSNPN and CDR2 SVGIG (reference sequence). The CDR3 runs to 13 residues.